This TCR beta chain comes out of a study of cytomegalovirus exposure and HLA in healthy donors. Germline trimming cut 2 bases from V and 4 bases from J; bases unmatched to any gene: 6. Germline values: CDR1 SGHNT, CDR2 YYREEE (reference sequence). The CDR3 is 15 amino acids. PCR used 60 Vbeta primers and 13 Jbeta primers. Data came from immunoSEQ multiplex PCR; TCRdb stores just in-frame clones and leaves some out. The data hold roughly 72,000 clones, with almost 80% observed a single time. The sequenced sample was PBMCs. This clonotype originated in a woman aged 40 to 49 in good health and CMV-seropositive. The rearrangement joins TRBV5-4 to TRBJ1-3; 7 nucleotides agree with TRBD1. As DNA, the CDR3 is TGTGCCAGCAGCTTTTCGACAGGGCCGGGAAACACCATATATTTT. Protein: CASSFSTGPGNTIYF.